Below are 2 T cell receptor beta chains sequenced from a single sample in a study of CD8 T cells in Susac syndrome. The RNA, roughly 0.45 to 1 ug, was put through reverse transcription using random hexamers. TCRdb analysed the immunoSEQ multiplex PCR reads with MiXCR anew, one entry per CDR3 protein. Here the sample spans about 240,000 distinct CDR3 sequences, around 96% being singletons. Sequences were obtained from CD4+ T cells from PBMCs. All receptors derive from a human donor with Susac syndrome.

J is TRBJ2-7 and V is TRBV9; 10 positions match TRBD1. The CDR3 covers 15 residues. The J segment lost 7 bases and the V segment lost 0 bases, leaving 7 bases of the junction unmatched. Germline V gene data show CDR1 as SGDLS and CDR2 as YYNGEE. In nucleotides, the CDR3 is TGTGCCAGCAGCGTAGAGACAGGGGGCCGGTATGAGCAGTACTTC. Protein: CASSVETGGRYEQYF.

The chain couples TRBV20-1 to TRBJ2-1, with unresolved D. Trimming shortened V by 8 bases and J by 7 bases, and 15 bases separated the two germline ends. The CDR3 spans 12 residues. CDR1 and CDR2 (germline): DFQATT, SNEGSKA (reference sequence). The CDR3 DNA reads as TGCAGTTGCAACAATTTTATGAATGAGCAGTTCTTC. Amino acid sequence: CSCNNFMNEQFF.